These T cell receptor beta chains were read from a single sample in a study of identical twins. Via MiXCR, TCRdb re-called the 5' RACE reads, giving one row per CDR3 protein. The data hold 130,000 to 150,000 distinct CDR3 sequences, with 3% to 4.5% observed a single time. The sequencing sample was made of memory T cells sorted from blood. The receptors here all came from a man between 18 and 29 years old in good health. CDR3s include the opening cysteine and the closing phenylalanine or tryptophan. The order of the fields is J gene, V gene, CDR3 protein.

TRBJ2-2,TRBV7-9,CASELAGGYTGELFF
TRBJ2-1,TRBV20-1,CSARPNAAPLGNEQFF
TRBJ1-1,TRBV7-2,CAGSRGLNTEAFF
TRBJ2-1,TRBV20-1,CSASKVYNEQFF
TRBJ2-5,TRBV10-1,CASSDPGLAKETQYF
TRBJ2-1,TRBV3-1,CASGAHRKDRFF
TRBJ2-5,TRBV29-1,CSVEIWETQYF
TRBJ1-2,TRBV2,CASLSGAYGYTF
TRBJ2-3,TRBV5-1,CASSLALSSTDTQYF
TRBJ2-3,TRBV4-2,CASSQDIQGGGDTQYF
TRBJ1-2,TRBV6-5,CASSYATGGIGGYTF
TRBJ1-1,TRBV4-1,CASSQDRGGASRAFF
TRBJ2-5,TRBV20-1,CSALGQGQETQYF
TRBJ2-3,TRBV2,CASSELGGGSDTQYF
TRBJ2-1,TRBV5-1,CASSQAGVGNEQFF
TRBJ2-1,TRBV5-1,CASSQGGDRSGRVYEQFF
TRBJ1-1,TRBV27,CASSYQGLNTEAFF
TRBJ2-2,TRBV10-2,CASRATRAGRNTGELFF
TRBJ2-2,TRBV4-3,CASSQASVNTGELFF
TRBJ2-3,TRBV20-1,CSAPMAGGVPDTQYF
TRBJ2-1,TRBV30,CAWSALAGGYNEQFF
TRBJ2-3,TRBV20-1,CSARQPDTQYF
TRBJ2-7,TRBV10-3,CAISGQGSSYEQYF
TRBJ2-3,TRBV5-1,CASSFKGSSTDTQYF
TRBJ2-7,TRBV6-1,CASSQPDSSYEQYF
TRBJ2-3,TRBV20-1,CSARDPGLAEPTDTQYF
TRBJ2-2,TRBV7-7,CASSLAGTGGNTGELFF
TRBJ2-7,TRBV28,CASSLLGSEQYF
TRBJ2-2,TRBV7-2,CASSPGTSSNTGELFF
TRBJ2-1,TRBV11-3,CASSFWRSGSSYEQFF
TRBJ2-5,TRBV5-1,CASSKQQTGMETQYF
TRBJ1-5,TRBV7-2,CASSGQQGSNQPQHF
TRBJ1-1,TRBV7-2,CASSHASREAFF
TRBJ1-1,TRBV4-2,CASSQSDRVEAFF
TRBJ1-4,TRBV5-4,CASSLGRQGGEKLFF
TRBJ2-3,TRBV29-1,CSVSLAGTDTQYF
TRBJ2-2,TRBV9,CASSGTGATGELFF
TRBJ2-7,TRBV20-1,CSARPSGGGNYEQYF
TRBJ2-7,TRBV30,CAWRGLDTYEQYF
TRBJ1-5,TRBV24-1,CATSAGQRNQPQHF
TRBJ2-1,TRBV6-2/TRBV6-3,CASSYRSGTSGRSSYNEQFF
TRBJ1-1,TRBV2,CASRTGLNTEAFF
TRBJ2-7,TRBV23-1,CASSLFCGVAEQYF
TRBJ1-2,TRBV30,CAWAHQGRGYTF
TRBJ2-1,TRBV3-1,CASSQDPGGQFF